This section outlines one T cell receptor beta chain sequence together with its context. Its target is not known. Produced via immunoSEQ multiplex PCR; TCRdb's table is partial and in-frame only. The sample consists of 40,000 to 60,000 clones, about 90% of them appearing once. This sample stems from a study of OX40 agonist ivuxolimab in advanced cancers. Overall study results and limits: Fewer expanded clones were found on average in CD4+ than in CD8+ T cells.

CDR3 length: 16 residues. The V gene's germline CDR1 is WNHNN and CDR2 SYGVQD (reference sequence). V lost 3 bases, J lost 4 bases, and 16 bases lay in between. The V and J genes are TRBV10-1 and TRBJ2-1; possible D gene TRBD1, 5 bases. The sample here was CD4+ or CD8+ T cells sorted from blood, taken in a trial of the OX40 agonist ivuxolimab. The origin of this receptor is an adult with an advanced solid tumor such as melanoma, head and neck, liver or kidney cancer. CDR3 nucleotide sequence: TGCGCCAGCAGTGATGTAACAACAGGAAGATACAATGAGCAGTTCTTC. It encodes CASSDVTTGRYNEQFF.